This T cell receptor beta chain comes out of a study of blood T cell repertoires in COVID-19. Turning to the study itself: T cells, B-cell-depleted T cells, or PBMCs supplied cDNA or gDNA.

The method was immunoSEQ multiplex PCR; TCRdb's version includes in-frame clones alone and lacks a portion of them. The sample yields a few hundred thousand clones, 80% to 90% seen once. Trimming took 6 bases from V and 0 from J, leaving 11 bases between them. The CDR3 covers 14 residues. Germline-derived CDR1 and CDR2 are SNHLY and FYNNEI. The TCR comes from a man younger than 35 who had recovered from COVID-19. The chain carries TRBV2 and TRBJ1-1; D not certain. Source material: peripheral blood. CDR3 sequence: CASSYAAMNTEAFF. CDR3 coding DNA: TGTGCCAGCAGCTACGCGGCTATGAACACTGAAGCTTTCTTT.